One T cell receptor beta chain is described in this entry. This clonotype has a count of ten or more. Its antigen is still unknown. The sample holds no much larger clone one base away, and base qualities are not on file. V loses 8 bases at its end and J loses 8 bases; junction bases beyond the gene matches: 20. Its CDR3 holds 16 amino acids, cysteine through phenylalanine. Just CDR3 DNA is preserved here, 48 bases in frame from base 1. CDR1 and CDR2 were assigned from the germline V gene as LGHNA and YSLEER. For repertoire sequencing, the TCR beta CDR3 regions were amplified from RNA transcripts. HTBI primers and the Qiagen OneStep RT-PCR kit were used in a first-round RT-PCR, which was followed by a second-round multiplex PCR, size selection and purification. Sequencing of the libraries was carried out on an Illumina HiSeq2000 in paired-end mode with 100 bp reads. The study's own analysis went as follows. SOAPnuke was used to process the reads, throwing out any read that had adapters, had uncalled bases, had a mean Phred below 15, or lacked an exact constant-primer or identifier match. COPE v1.2.5 was used to merge the high-quality paired reads. Each unique nucleotide sequence was treated as a clonotype, and MiTCR v1.1 was used to align the clonotypes to the IMGT TRB V, D and J references. Only V-J combinations with frequency above 0.0001 were analysed, covering over 99% of repertoires. For each V-J combination, a TCR clonal expansion and chaos score was defined as the ratio of F50 clonal expansion to chaos observed in the TCRdist matrix. Welch's t-statistics and random forest were used to reduce features to about a dozen V-J combinations, which were fed into a naive Bayes classifier. The similarity between thyroid and blood repertoires was quantified using the Morisita-Horn index. TCRdb trimmed the raw reads at Q25, called clones with MiXCR and kept productive beta chains. All rows with the same CDR3 protein become a single entry with the most common DNA and genes. TCRdb's processing, not the study's, gives the V and J calls here. The sample records about 410,000 distinct CDR3 sequences, 15% to 20% of which are singletons. Of the sample, roughly 1.6% is held by the ten largest clones.

The ophthalmopathy patients had moderately to severely active disease, with a Clinical Activity Score of 3 or higher, a NOSPECS grade of 4 or higher, and a disease duration of less than 3 months. Patients were excluded if they had other autoimmune diseases, uncontrolled infections, pregnancy or lactation. Clinical symptoms, serum thyroxine, TRAb, thyroid ultrasound and orbital computed tomography were used for diagnosis. Using Ficoll-Paque density gradient centrifugation, PBMCs were isolated from 10 ml of fresh peripheral blood. Total RNA was extracted with Trizol reagent and quality-checked on an Agilent 2100 Bioanalyzer. This specimen belongs to a study of Graves' ophthalmopathy and Graves' hyperthyroidism (dated by TCRdb to the late 2010s). Context from the whole study: Peripheral blood samples were taken at the time of initial diagnosis, before any treatment was given. The study used signatures of the TCR beta repertoire to tell Graves' ophthalmopathy apart from Graves' hyperthyroidism and to predict which patients would progress to ophthalmopathy. In total, some 140 blood samples were TCR-sequenced: around 42 ophthalmopathy, some 72 hyperthyroidism and about 17 hyperthyroidism-to-ophthalmopathy patients. To explore V-J signatures that distinguish ophthalmopathy from hyperthyroidism, a discovery set of about a hundred patients was enrolled, made up of 40 to 45 with ophthalmopathy and 57 with stable hyperthyroidism. An independent validation cohort was composed of approximately 18 hyperthyroidism patients and about 16 patients who later progressed from hyperthyroidism to ophthalmopathy. In more than five hyperthyroidism patients, T-cell repertoires of thyroid tissue and blood were compared. Once sampling was done, hyperthyroidism patients were given methimazole at a starting dose of 30 mg daily, while ophthalmopathy patients were given high-dose intravenous methylprednisolone. The 100 discovery patients were randomly divided into training and test sets at a 7:3 ratio. Beyond this particular receptor, the publication reports: Sample size was not predetermined statistically, and investigators were not blinded to group allocation. Most expanded thyroid clonotypes with frequency above 0.001 were also detected in blood, suggesting blood repertoires may reflect the thyroid immune response. In validation, the model predicted ophthalmopathy progression with 55% to 71% sensitivity and around 72% specificity; eleven to twelve predicted patients were CT-confirmed with GO in a median of around 6.5 months. In cross-validation, the 13-signature model distinguished ophthalmopathy from stable hyperthyroidism with approximately 90% sensitivity and around 83% specificity, while in the test set the corresponding values were about 80% and 75%.

The sequence is built from TRBV4-3 and TRBJ1-2; 7 bases in between match TRBD1. The sequencing sample was made of peripheral blood. The receptor comes from a woman younger than 35 with Graves' ophthalmopathy. Donor details come from another sample of the same person, matched by shared clones. The DNA sequence is given as TGCGCCAGCGAAAACAGGGGAGGGGGCGAGATGCAGGGCTACACCTTC. Translated, it gives CASENRGGGEMQGYTF.